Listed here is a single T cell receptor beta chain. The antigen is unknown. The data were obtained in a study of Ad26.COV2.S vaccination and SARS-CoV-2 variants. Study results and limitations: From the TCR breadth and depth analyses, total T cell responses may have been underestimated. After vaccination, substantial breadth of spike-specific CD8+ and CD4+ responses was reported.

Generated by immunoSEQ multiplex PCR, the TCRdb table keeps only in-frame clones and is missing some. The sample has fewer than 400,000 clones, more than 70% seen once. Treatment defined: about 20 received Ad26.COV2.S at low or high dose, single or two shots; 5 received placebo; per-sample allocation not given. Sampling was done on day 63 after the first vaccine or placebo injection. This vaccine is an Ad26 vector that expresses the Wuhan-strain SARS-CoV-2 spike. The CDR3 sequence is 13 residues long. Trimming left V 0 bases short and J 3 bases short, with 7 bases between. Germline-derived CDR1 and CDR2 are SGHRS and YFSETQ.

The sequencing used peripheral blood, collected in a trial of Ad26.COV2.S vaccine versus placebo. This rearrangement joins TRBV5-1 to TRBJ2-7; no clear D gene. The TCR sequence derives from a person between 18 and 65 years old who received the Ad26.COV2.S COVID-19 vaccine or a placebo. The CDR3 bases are TGCGCCAGCAGCTTGGCCGACGGCTACGAGCAGTACTTC. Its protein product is CASSLADGYEQYF.